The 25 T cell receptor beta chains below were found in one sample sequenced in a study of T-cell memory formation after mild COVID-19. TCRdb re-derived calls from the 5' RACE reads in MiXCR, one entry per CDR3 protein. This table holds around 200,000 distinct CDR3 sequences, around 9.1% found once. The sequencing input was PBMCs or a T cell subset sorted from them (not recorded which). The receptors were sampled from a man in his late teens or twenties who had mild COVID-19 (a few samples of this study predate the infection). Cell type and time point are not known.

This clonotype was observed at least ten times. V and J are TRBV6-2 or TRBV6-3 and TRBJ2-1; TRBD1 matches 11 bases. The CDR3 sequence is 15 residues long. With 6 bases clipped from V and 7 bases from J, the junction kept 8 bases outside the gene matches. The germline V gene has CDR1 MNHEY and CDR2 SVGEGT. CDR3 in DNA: TGTGCCAGCAGGGGTGGGACAGGGGGACGGAATGAGCAGTTCTTC. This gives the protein CASRGGTGGRNEQFF.

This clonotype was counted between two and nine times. The CDR3 coding sequence is TGTGCCAGCAGCCCTTGGACAGATACGCAGTATTTT. Encoded protein: CASSPWTDTQYF. This chain joins TRBV7-2 and TRBJ2-3, with unresolved D. The CDR3 covers 12 residues. Trimming pared 5 bases from V and 3 bases from J, leaving 6 bases between. Germline CDR1 and CDR2: SGHTA and FQGNSA. The full variable domain, rest sourced from reference TRBV7-2 and TRBJ2-3, is GAGVSQSPSNKVTEKGKDVELRCDPISGHTALYWYRQSLGQGLEFLIYFQGNSAPDKSGLPSDRFSAERTGGSVSTLTIQRTQQEDSAVYLCASSPWTDTQYFGPGTRLTVL.

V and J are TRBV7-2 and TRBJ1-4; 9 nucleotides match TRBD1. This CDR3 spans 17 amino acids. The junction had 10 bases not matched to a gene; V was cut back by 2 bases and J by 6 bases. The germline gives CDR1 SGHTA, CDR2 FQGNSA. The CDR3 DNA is TGTGCCAGCAGCTTATCATCCCCTGGGGACAGGGATGAAAAACTGTTTTTT. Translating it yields CASSLSSPGDRDEKLFF.

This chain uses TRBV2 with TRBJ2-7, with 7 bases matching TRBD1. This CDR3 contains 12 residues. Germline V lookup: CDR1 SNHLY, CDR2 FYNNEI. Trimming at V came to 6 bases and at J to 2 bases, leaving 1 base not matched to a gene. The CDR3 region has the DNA TGTGCCAGCAGGGGACAGACCTACGAGCAGTACTTC. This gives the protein CASRGQTYEQYF. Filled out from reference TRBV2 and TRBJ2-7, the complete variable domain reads EPEVTQTPSHQVTQMGQEVILRCVPISNHLYFYWYRQILGQKVEFLVSFYNNEISEKSEIFDDQFSVERPDGSNFTLKIRSTKLEDSAMYFCASRGQTYEQYFGPGTRLTVT.

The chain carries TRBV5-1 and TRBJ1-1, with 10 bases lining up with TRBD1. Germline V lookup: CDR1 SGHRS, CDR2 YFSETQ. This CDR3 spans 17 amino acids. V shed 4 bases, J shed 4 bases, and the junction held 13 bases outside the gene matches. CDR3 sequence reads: CASSKDGTGVGGTEAFF. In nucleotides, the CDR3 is TGCGCCAGCAGCAAAGACGGGACAGGGGTCGGGGGCACTGAAGCTTTCTTT.

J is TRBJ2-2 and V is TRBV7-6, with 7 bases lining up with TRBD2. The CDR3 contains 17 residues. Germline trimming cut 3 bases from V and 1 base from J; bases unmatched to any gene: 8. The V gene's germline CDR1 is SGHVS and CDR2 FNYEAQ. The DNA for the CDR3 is TGTGCCAGCAGCTTTAGAGAGGCGGGGGAGAACACCGGGGAGCTGTTTTTT. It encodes CASSFREAGENTGELFF.

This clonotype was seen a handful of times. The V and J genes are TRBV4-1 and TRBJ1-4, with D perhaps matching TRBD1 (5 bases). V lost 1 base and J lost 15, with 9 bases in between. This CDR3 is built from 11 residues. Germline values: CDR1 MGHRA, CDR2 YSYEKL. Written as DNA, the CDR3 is TGCGCCAGCAGCCAAGGGGGGGGTTTGTTTTTT. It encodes CASSQGGGLFF.

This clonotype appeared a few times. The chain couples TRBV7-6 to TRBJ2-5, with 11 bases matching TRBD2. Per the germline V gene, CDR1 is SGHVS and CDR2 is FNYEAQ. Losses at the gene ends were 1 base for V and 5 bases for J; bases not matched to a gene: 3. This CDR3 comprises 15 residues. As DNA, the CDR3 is TGTGCCAGCAGCTTAGGGGCTAGCGGGGGGGAGACCCAGTACTTC. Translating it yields CASSLGASGGETQYF.

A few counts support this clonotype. The CDR3 loop reads CASSVAPTTDTQYF. The CDR3 coding sequence is TGTGCCAGCAGCGTAGCACCAACCACAGATACGCAGTATTTT. J is TRBJ2-3 and V is TRBV9; D remains ambiguous. V was cut by 0 bases and J by 2 bases, with 7 bases left in between. CDR1 is SGDLS, CDR2 YYNGEE, per germline. CDR3 length: 14 amino acids.

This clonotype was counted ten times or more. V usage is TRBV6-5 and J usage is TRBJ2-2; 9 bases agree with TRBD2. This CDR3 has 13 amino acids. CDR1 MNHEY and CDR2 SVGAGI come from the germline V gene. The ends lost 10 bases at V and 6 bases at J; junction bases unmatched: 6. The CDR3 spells CATIGLAPGELFF. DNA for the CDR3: TGTGCCACCATAGGACTAGCGCCCGGGGAGCTGTTTTTT.

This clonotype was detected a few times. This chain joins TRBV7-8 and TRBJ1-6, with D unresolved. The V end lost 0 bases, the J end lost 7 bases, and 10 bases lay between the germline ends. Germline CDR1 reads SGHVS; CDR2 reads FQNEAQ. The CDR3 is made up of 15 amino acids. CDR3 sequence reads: CASSLAYTPNSPLHF. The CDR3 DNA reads TGTGCCAGCAGCTTAGCGTACACCCCAAATTCACCCCTCCACTTT.

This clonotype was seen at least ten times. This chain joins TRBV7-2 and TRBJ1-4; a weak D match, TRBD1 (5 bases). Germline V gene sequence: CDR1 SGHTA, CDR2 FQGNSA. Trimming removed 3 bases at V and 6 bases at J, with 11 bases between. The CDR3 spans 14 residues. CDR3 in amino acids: CASSFDSSYEKLFF. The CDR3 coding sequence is TGTGCCAGCAGCTTCGACAGTAGCTATGAAAAACTGTTTTTT.

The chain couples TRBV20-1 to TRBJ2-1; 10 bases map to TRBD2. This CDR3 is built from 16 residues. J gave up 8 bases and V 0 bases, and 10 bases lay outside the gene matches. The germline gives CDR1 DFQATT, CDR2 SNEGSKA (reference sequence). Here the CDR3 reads CSARDFRTSGTDEQFF. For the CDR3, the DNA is TGCAGTGCTAGAGATTTTAGAACTAGCGGGACAGATGAGCAGTTCTTC.

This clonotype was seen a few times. The chain's CDR3 is CASSPGQGSRNTIYF. CDR3 coding DNA: TGTGCCAGCTCACCCGGACAGGGGTCGAGAAACACCATATATTTT. The V gene is TRBV18, the J gene TRBJ1-3; 9 bases agree with TRBD1. J was trimmed by 5 bases and V by 3 bases; bases with no gene match: 5. CDR1 KGHSH and CDR2 LQKENI come from the germline V gene. The CDR3 covers 15 residues.

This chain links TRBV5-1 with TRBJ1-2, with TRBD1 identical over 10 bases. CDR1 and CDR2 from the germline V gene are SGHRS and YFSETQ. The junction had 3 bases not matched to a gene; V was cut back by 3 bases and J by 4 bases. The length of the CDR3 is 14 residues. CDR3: CASSSGTGAYGYTF. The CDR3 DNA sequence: TGCGCCAGCAGCTCTGGGACAGGGGCCTATGGCTACACCTTC.

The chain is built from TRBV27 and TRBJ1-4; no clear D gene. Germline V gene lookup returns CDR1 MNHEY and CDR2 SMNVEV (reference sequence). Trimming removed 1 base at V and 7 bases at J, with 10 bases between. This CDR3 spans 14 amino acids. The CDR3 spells CASSLLTAGEKLFF. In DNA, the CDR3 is TGTGCCAGCAGTTTATTGACGGCAGGTGAAAAACTGTTTTTT.

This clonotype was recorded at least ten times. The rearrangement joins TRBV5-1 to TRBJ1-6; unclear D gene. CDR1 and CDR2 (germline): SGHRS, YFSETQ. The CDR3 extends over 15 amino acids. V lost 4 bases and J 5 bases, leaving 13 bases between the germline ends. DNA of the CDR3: TGCGCCAGCAGCCTCCTTATGGGAAATAATTCACCCCTCCACTTT. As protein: CASSLLMGNNSPLHF. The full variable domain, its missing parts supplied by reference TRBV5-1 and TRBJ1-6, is KAGVTQTPRYLIKTRGQQVTLSCSPISGHRSVSWYQQTPGQGLQFLFEYFSETQRNKGNFPGRFSGRQFSNSRSEMNVSTLELGDSALYLCASSLLMGNNSPLHFGNGTRLTVT.

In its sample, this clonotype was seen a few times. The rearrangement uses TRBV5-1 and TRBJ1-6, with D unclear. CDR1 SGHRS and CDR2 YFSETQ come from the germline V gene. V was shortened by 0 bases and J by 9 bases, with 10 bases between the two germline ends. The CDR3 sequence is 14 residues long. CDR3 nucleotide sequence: TGCGCCAGCAGCTTGGATGTCTGGGCTTCACCCCTCCACTTT. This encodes CASSLDVWASPLHF.

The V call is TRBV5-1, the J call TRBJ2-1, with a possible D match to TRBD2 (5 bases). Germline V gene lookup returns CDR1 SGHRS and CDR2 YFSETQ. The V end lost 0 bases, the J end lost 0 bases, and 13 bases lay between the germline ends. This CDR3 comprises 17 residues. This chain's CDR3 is CASSLAPRRSSYNEQFF. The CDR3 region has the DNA TGCGCCAGCAGCTTGGCGCCGCGGAGGAGCTCCTACAATGAGCAGTTCTTC. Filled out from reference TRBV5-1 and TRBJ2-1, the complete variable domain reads KAGVTQTPRYLIKTRGQQVTLSCSPISGHRSVSWYQQTPGQGLQFLFEYFSETQRNKGNFPGRFSGRQFSNSRSEMNVSTLELGDSALYLCASSLAPRRSSYNEQFFGPGTRLTVL.

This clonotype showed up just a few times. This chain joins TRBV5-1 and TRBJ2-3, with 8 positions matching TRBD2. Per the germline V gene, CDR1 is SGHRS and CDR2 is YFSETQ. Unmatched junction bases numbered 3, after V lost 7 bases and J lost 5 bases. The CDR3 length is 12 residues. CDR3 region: CASREGRDTQYF. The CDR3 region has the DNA TGCGCCAGCCGGGAGGGGAGAGATACGCAGTATTTT. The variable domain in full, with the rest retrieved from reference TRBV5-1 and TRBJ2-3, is KAGVTQTPRYLIKTRGQQVTLSCSPISGHRSVSWYQQTPGQGLQFLFEYFSETQRNKGNFPGRFSGRQFSNSRSEMNVSTLELGDSALYLCASREGRDTQYFGPGTRLTVL.

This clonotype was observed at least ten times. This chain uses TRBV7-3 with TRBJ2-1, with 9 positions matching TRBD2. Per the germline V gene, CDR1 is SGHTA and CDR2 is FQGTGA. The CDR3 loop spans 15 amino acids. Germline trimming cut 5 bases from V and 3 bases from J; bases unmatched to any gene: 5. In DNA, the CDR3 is TGTGCCAGCAGCCCCGGACTAGCGCACTACAATGAGCAGTTCTTC. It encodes CASSPGLAHYNEQFF. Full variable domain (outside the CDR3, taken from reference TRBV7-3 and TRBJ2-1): GAGVSQTPSNKVTEKGKYVELRCDPISGHTALYWYRQSLGQGPEFLIYFQGTGAADDSGLPNDRFFAVRPEGSVSTLKIQRTERGDSAVYLCASSPGLAHYNEQFFGPGTRLTVL.

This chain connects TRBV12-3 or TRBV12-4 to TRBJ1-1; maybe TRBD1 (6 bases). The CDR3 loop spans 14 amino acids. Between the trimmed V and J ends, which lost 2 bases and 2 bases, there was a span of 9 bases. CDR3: CASSLRGINTEAFF. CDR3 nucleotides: TGTGCCAGCAGTTTAAGGGGGATCAACACTGAAGCTTTCTTT.

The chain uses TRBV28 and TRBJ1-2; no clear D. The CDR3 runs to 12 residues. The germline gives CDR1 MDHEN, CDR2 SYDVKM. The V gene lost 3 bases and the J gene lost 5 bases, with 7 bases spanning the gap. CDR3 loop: CASSFREYGYTF. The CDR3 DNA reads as TGTGCCAGCAGTTTTAGAGAATATGGCTACACCTTC.

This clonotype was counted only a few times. CDR3 coding DNA: TGTGCCAGCAGCCTTGACCCTCACTACAATGAGCAGTTCTTC. As protein: CASSLDPHYNEQFF. The chain recombines TRBV7-2 with TRBJ2-1, with no clear D. This CDR3 contains 14 residues. Germline CDR1 and CDR2: SGHTA and FQGNSA. Trimming left V 5 bases short and J 3 bases short, with 11 bases between. Full variable domain (outside the CDR3, taken from reference TRBV7-2 and TRBJ2-1): GAGVSQSPSNKVTEKGKDVELRCDPISGHTALYWYRQSLGQGLEFLIYFQGNSAPDKSGLPSDRFSAERTGGSVSTLTIQRTQQEDSAVYLCASSLDPHYNEQFFGPGTRLTVL.

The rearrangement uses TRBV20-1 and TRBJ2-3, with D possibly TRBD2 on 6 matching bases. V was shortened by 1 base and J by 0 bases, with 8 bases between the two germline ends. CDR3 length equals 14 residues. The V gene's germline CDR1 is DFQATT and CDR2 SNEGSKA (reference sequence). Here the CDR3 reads CSARVSGSTDTQYF. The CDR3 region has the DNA TGCAGTGCTAGAGTGAGCGGGAGCACAGATACGCAGTATTTT.